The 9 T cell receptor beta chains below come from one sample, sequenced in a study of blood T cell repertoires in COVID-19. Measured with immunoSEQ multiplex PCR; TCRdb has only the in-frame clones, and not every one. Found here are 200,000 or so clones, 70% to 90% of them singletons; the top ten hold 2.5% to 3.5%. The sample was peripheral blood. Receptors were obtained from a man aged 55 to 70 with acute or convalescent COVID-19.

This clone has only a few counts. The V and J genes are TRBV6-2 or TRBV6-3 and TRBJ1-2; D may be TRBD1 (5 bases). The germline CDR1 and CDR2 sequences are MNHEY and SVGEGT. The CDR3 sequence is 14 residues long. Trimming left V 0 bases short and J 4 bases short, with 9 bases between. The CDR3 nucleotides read TGTGCCAGCAGTTACTCGGGGCAGGCCTATGGCTACACCTTC. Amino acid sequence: CASSYSGQAYGYTF.

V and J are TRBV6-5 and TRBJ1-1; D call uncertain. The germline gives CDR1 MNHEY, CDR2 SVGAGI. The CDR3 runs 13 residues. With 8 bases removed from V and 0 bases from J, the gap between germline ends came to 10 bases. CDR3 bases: TGTGCCAGCTTCCAGGCAGTGAACACTGAAGCTTTCTTT. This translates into CASFQAVNTEAFF.

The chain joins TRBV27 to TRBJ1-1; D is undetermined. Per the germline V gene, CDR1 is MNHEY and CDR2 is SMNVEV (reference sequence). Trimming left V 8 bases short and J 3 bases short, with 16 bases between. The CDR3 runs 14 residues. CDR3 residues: CASRPAGAYTEAFF. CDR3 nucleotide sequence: TGTGCCAGCCGGCCCGCGGGTGCCTACACTGAAGCTTTCTTT.

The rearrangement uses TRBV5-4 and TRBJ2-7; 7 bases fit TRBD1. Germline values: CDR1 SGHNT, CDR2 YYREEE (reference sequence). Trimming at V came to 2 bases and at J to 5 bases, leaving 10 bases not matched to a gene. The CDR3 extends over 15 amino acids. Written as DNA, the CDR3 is TGTGCCAGCAGCTTCAGACAGGGAATTTTCCACGAGCAGTACTTC. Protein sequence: CASSFRQGIFHEQYF.

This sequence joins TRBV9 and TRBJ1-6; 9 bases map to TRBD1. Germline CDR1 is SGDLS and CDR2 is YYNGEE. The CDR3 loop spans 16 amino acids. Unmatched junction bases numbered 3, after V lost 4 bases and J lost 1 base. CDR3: CASSSQGASYNSPLHF. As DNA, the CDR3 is TGTGCCAGCAGCTCACAGGGGGCGTCCTATAATTCACCCCTCCACTTT.

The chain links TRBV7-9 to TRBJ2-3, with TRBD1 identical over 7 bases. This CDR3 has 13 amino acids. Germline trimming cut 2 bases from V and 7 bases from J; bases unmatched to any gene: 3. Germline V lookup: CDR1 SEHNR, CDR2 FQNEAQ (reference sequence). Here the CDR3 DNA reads TGTGCCAGCAGCTTACAACAGGGGTATACGCAGTATTTT. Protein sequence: CASSLQQGYTQYF.

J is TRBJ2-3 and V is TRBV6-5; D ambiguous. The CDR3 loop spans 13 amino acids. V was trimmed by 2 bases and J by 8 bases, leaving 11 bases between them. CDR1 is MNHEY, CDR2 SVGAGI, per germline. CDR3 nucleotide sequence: TGTGCCAGCAGTTACGGTCCCTTCGGTACGCAGTATTTT. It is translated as CASSYGPFGTQYF.

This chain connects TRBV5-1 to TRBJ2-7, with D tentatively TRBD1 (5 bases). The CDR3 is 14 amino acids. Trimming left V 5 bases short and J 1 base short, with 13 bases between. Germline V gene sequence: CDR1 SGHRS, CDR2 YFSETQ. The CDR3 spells CASSLWGGSYEQYF. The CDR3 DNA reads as TGCGCCAGCAGTCTGTGGGGCGGTTCCTACGAGCAGTACTTC. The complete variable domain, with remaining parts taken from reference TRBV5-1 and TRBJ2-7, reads KAGVTQTPRYLIKTRGQQVTLSCSPISGHRSVSWYQQTPGQGLQFLFEYFSETQRNKGNFPGRFSGRQFSNSRSEMNVSTLELGDSALYLCASSLWGGSYEQYFGPGTRLTVT.

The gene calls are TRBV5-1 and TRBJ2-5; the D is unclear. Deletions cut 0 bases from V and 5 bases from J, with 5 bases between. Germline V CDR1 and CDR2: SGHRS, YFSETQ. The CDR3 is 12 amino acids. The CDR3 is CASSLARETQYF. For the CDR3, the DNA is TGCGCCAGCAGCTTGGCCCGGGAGACCCAGTACTTC.